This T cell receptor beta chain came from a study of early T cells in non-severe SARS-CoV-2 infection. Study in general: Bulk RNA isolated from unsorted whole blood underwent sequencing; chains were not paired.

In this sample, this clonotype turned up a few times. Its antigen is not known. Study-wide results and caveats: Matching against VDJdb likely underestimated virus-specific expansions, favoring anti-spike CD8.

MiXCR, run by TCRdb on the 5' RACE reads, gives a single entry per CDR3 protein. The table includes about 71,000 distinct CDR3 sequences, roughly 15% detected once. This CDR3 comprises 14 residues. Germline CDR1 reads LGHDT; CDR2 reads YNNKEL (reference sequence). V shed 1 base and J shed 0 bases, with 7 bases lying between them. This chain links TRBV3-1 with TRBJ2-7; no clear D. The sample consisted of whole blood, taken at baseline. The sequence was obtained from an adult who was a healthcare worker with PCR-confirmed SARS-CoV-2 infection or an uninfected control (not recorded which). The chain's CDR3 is CASSQGASSYEQYF. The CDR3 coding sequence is TGTGCCAGCAGCCAAGGGGCTAGCTCCTACGAGCAGTACTTC.